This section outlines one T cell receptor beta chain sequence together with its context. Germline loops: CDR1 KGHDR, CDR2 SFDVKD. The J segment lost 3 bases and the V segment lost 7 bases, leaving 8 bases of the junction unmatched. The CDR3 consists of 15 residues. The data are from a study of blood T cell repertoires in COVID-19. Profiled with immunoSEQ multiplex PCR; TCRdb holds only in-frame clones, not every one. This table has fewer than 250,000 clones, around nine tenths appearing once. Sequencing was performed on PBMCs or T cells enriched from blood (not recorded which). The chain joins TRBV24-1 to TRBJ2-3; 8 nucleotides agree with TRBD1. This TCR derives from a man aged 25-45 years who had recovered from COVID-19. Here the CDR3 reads CATSQRTGWTDTQYF. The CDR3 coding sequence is TGTGCCACCAGCCAAAGGACAGGGTGGACAGATACGCAGTATTTT.